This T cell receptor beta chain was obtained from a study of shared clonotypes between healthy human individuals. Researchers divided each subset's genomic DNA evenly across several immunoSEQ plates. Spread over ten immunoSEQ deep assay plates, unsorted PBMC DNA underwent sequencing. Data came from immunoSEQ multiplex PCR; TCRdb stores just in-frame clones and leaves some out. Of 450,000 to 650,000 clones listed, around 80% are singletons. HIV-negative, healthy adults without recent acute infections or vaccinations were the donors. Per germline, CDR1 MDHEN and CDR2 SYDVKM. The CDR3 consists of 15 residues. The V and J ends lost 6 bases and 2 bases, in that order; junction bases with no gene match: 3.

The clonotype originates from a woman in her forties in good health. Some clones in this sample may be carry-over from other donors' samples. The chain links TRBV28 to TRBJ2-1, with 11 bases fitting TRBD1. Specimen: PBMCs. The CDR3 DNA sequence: TGTGCCAGCAGCACGGGACAGGGGGCCTACAATGAGCAGTTCTTC. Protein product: CASSTGQGAYNEQFF. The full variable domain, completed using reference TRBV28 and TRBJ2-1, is DVKVTQSSRYLVKRTGEKVFLECVQDMDHENMFWYRQDPGLGLRLIYFSYDVKMKEKGDIPEGYSVSREKKERFSLILESASTNQTSMYLCASSTGQGAYNEQFFGPGTRLTVL.